Listed below are T cell receptor beta chains from one sample, sequenced in a study of technical replicates of blood from a handful of donors. Sequencing was performed with immunoSEQ multiplex PCR; in TCRdb, only in-frame clones are kept and a portion is missing. The repertoire holds 79,000 or so clones, with approximately 96% as singletons. The source material was T cells isolated from PBMCs. These receptors were taken from a human donor in good health. Both conserved end residues are trimmed from each CDR3. Fields, in order: clone size, J gene, V gene, CDR3 protein. The listing skips clone size in some rows; elsewhere it reads once, few, many or a size class.

clone_size: few; j_call: TRBJ2-7; v_call: TRBV25-1; cdr3_aa: ASSEQGRDEQY
clone_size: .; j_call: TRBJ2-7; v_call: TRBV5-4; cdr3_aa: ASSRGSTYEQY
clone_size: .; j_call: TRBJ2-7; v_call: TRBV6-5; cdr3_aa: ASSLLAGEFYEQY
clone_size: .; j_call: TRBJ2-7; v_call: TRBV5-1; cdr3_aa: ASSLGLGTGKYEQY
clone_size: .; j_call: TRBJ2-7; v_call: TRBV5-1; cdr3_aa: ASSLEAAGEQY
clone_size: .; j_call: TRBJ2-2; v_call: TRBV6-1; cdr3_aa: ASRGHNTGELF
clone_size: .; j_call: TRBJ2-2; v_call: TRBV7-2; cdr3_aa: ASSLSGLALSEELF
clone_size: .; j_call: TRBJ1-2; v_call: TRBV10-2; cdr3_aa: ASMGQDYGYT
clone_size: .; j_call: TRBJ2-7; v_call: TRBV7-2; cdr3_aa: ASSRDRSYEQY
clone_size: .; j_call: TRBJ2-5; v_call: TRBV5-1; cdr3_aa: ASSLVGTSGGSETQY
clone_size: .; j_call: TRBJ2-3; v_call: TRBV7-2; cdr3_aa: ASSLQRERTDTQY
clone_size: .; j_call: TRBJ1-1; v_call: TRBV4-1; cdr3_aa: ASSQGPGQAEAF
clone_size: .; j_call: TRBJ2-1; v_call: TRBV30; cdr3_aa: AWSLTSGEQF
clone_size: .; j_call: TRBJ2-7; v_call: TRBV9; cdr3_aa: ASSEGTGSYEQY
clone_size: .; j_call: TRBJ2-1; v_call: TRBV2; cdr3_aa: ASRGLVAYNEQF
clone_size: .; j_call: TRBJ2-3; v_call: TRBV4-1; cdr3_aa: ASSQDSSGRRTDTQY
clone_size: once; j_call: TRBJ1-5; v_call: TRBV12-1; cdr3_aa: ASSLVASNQPQH
clone_size: .; j_call: TRBJ1-1; v_call: TRBV7-7; cdr3_aa: ASSLAMGAAEAF
clone_size: .; j_call: TRBJ2-3; v_call: TRBV7-2; cdr3_aa: ASSLGASGTDTQY
clone_size: .; j_call: TRBJ1-2; v_call: TRBV25-1; cdr3_aa: ASTPADINYGYT
clone_size: once; j_call: TRBJ1-3; v_call: TRBV6-1; cdr3_aa: ASSESGFNSGNTIY
clone_size: .; j_call: TRBJ2-3; v_call: TRBV14; cdr3_aa: ASSLPTDTQY
clone_size: .; j_call: TRBJ1-3; v_call: TRBV4-3; cdr3_aa: ASSQGPGSGNTIY
clone_size: once; j_call: TRBJ2-1; v_call: TRBV28; cdr3_aa: ASSLSFSGHNEQF
clone_size: .; j_call: TRBJ1-3; v_call: TRBV19; cdr3_aa: ASSTGTGLGNTIY
clone_size: .; j_call: TRBJ1-2; v_call: TRBV7-2; cdr3_aa: ASSLDNRTSYGYT
clone_size: .; j_call: TRBJ2-1; v_call: TRBV4-1; cdr3_aa: ASSLALAGRSYNEQF
clone_size: .; j_call: TRBJ1-5; v_call: TRBV7-8; cdr3_aa: ASSPGDSYNQPQH
clone_size: .; j_call: TRBJ2-7; v_call: TRBV12-1; cdr3_aa: ASSLSREQY
clone_size: .; j_call: TRBJ1-1; v_call: TRBV9; cdr3_aa: ASSVSLMNTEAF
clone_size: .; j_call: TRBJ1-1; v_call: TRBV9; cdr3_aa: ASSLGTWPF
clone_size: .; j_call: TRBJ2-3; v_call: TRBV9; cdr3_aa: ASSPGTSGSFDTQY
clone_size: .; j_call: TRBJ2-1; v_call: TRBV10-1; cdr3_aa: ASSRREAGEQF
clone_size: .; j_call: TRBJ2-7; v_call: TRBV7-2; cdr3_aa: ASSLTLGTGALYEQY
clone_size: .; j_call: TRBJ1-3; v_call: TRBV11-3; cdr3_aa: ASSTNYLLAGNTGNTIY
clone_size: .; j_call: TRBJ1-2; v_call: TRBV20-1; cdr3_aa: SAYPGQGYT
clone_size: .; j_call: TRBJ2-5; v_call: TRBV9; cdr3_aa: ASSVSTTQETQY
clone_size: .; j_call: TRBJ2-7; v_call: TRBV29-1; cdr3_aa: SVDGQGRYEQY
clone_size: .; j_call: TRBJ1-5; v_call: TRBV2; cdr3_aa: ASSGGQGGHQPQH
clone_size: .; j_call: TRBJ2-1; v_call: TRBV5-1; cdr3_aa: ASSLGGGRDNEQF
clone_size: .; j_call: TRBJ2-5; v_call: TRBV19; cdr3_aa: ASSRRLASPQETQY
clone_size: .; j_call: TRBJ1-3; v_call: TRBV10-1; cdr3_aa: ASRGSPGISGNTIY
clone_size: .; j_call: TRBJ2-3; v_call: TRBV5-1; cdr3_aa: ASSFNGGITDTQY
clone_size: .; j_call: TRBJ1-1; v_call: TRBV6-5; cdr3_aa: ASRLTGNAEAF
clone_size: .; j_call: TRBJ2-3; v_call: TRBV2; cdr3_aa: ASRLAGGLDTQY
clone_size: .; j_call: TRBJ2-1; v_call: TRBV9; cdr3_aa: ASSEGPGLLYNEQF
clone_size: .; j_call: TRBJ1-2; v_call: TRBV6-6; cdr3_aa: ASSYSRGDGYT
clone_size: .; j_call: TRBJ1-3; v_call: TRBV5-6; cdr3_aa: ASSLLNTIY